This T cell receptor beta chain was captured by sequencing in a study of T cell repertoires in aging, cancer and after chemotherapy. Study in general: About 10 million TCR reads made up the full dataset. Study-level findings and limits: No conclusions about immunological memory after chemotherapy can be drawn from the repertoire data.

As to this clonotype: The target antigen is unknown. A read error may produce the germline difference seen at one junction end.

Amplification of TCR beta used genomic DNA extracted from peripheral blood. Multiplex touch-down PCR with TRB-A/B primers amplified rearranged V-D-J TRB sequences. One entry per CDR3 protein results from TCRdb running MiXCR on the multiplex PCR reads. The sample records 2,000 to 2,500 distinct CDR3 sequences, 25% being singletons. The germline CDR1 and CDR2 sequences are MNHEY and SMNVEV (reference sequence). The CDR3 extends over 14 amino acids. The genes are TRBV27 and TRBJ1-1; D not certain. The sequencing sample was made of blood. The receptor was derived from a human donor with a solid tumor. CDR3 nucleotide sequence: TGTACCAGCGGATTGAAGGGATTACTCTTTGGAGCTTTCTTT. This encodes CTSGLKGLLFGAFF.